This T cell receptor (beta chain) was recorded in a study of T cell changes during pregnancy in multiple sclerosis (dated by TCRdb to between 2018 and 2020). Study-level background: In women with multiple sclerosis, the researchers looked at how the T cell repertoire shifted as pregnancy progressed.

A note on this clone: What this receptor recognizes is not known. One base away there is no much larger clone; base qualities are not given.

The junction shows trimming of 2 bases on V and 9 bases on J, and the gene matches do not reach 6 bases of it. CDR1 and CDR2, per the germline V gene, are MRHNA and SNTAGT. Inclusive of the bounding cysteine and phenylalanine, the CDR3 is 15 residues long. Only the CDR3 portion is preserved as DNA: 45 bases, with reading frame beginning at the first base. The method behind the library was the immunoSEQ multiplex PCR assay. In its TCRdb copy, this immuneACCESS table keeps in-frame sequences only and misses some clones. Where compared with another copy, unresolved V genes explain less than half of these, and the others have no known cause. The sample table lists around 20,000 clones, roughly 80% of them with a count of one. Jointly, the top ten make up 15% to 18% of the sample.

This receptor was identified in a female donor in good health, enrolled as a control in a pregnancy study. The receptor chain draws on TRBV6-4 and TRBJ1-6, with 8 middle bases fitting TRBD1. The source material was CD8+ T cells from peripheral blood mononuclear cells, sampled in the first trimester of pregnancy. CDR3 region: CASSDGGQGGSPLHF. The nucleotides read TGTGCCAGCAGTGACGGTGGACAGGGTGGTTCACCCCTCCACTTT.